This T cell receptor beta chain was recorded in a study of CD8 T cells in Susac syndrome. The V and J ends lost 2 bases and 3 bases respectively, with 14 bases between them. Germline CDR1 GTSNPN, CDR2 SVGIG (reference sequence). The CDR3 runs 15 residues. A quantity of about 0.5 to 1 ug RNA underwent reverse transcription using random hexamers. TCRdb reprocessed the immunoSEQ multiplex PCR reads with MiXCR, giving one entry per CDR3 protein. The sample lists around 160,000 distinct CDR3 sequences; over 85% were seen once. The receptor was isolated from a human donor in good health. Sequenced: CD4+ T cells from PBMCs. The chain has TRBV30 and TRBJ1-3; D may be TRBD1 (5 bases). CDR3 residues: CAWSPGRAVGNTIYF. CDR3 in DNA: TGTGCCTGGAGTCCCGGCAGGGCGGTTGGAAACACCATATATTTT.